This T cell receptor (beta chain) was sequenced for a study of identical twins. CDR3 size: 13 residues. Germline assignment: CDR1 SQVTM and CDR2 ANQGSEA. The V end lost 0 bases, the J end lost 3 bases, and 8 bases lay between the germline ends. This clonotype has ten or more counts. Each CDR3 protein gets one entry after TCRdb re-called the 5' RACE reads with MiXCR. The sample shows 250,000 or so distinct CDR3 sequences, 6% to 8.5% of them seen only once. The sample was also linked to a second study, of yellow fever vaccine responses in identical twins.

This TCR was sampled from a woman between 18 and 29 years old in good health. This sequence joins TRBV29-1 and TRBJ2-5; D is unclear. The material sequenced was CD8+ T cells sorted from blood. CDR3 loop: CSVEDQYKETQYF. DNA for the CDR3: TGCAGCGTTGAAGACCAGTACAAAGAGACCCAGTACTTC.